Each of the 10 T cell receptor beta chains below was sequenced from the same sample in a study of T cell responses to AZD1222 COVID-19 vaccine. Only in-frame clones appear in the TCRdb table, and some are missing; sequencing was by immunoSEQ multiplex PCR. The data contain more than 110,000 clones, less than 95% of them singletons. The sequencing used peripheral blood, collected on day 0 of AZD1222 vaccination. These receptors all come from an adult in good health.

V is TRBV7-9 and J is TRBJ1-2; D gene unclear. The V gene lost 0 bases and the J gene lost 7 bases, with 9 bases spanning the gap. The CDR3 is 13 amino acids. CDR1 and CDR2 from the germline V gene are SEHNR and FQNEAQ (reference sequence). The CDR3 region is CASSLAHLGGYTF. CDR3 coding DNA: TGTGCCAGCAGCTTAGCCCACCTGGGTGGCTACACCTTC.

This rearrangement joins TRBV7-9 to TRBJ2-7; 7 bases align to TRBD2. The CDR3 covers 15 residues. CDR1 and CDR2 from the germline V gene are SEHNR and FQNEAQ (reference sequence). With V trimmed by 1 base and J by 8 bases, 11 bases remained unmatched. CDR3 nucleotide sequence: TGTGCCAGCAGCTTAGTCACCAGCGGGGCGGAGAAGCAGTACTTC. This codes for CASSLVTSGAEKQYF. The whole variable domain, remainder taken from reference TRBV7-9 and TRBJ2-7, is DTGVSQNPRHKITKRGQNVTFRCDPISEHNRLYWYRQTLGQGPEFLTYFQNEAQLEKSRLLSDRFSAERPKGSFSTLEIQRTEQGDSAMYLCASSLVTSGAEKQYFGPGTRLTVT.

The CDR3 spells CATSESRGENYGYTF. The CDR3 DNA reads as TGTGCCACCAGTGAATCCAGGGGGGAGAACTATGGCTACACCTTC. This chain connects TRBV24-1 to TRBJ1-2, with 7 bases fitting TRBD1. Germline CDR1 and CDR2: KGHDR and SFDVKD. The CDR3 has 15 residues. Unmatched junction bases numbered 6, after V lost 4 bases and J lost 2 bases.

This clone was recorded only once. The gene calls are TRBV7-2 and TRBJ2-3; 8 positions agree with TRBD1. Germline-derived CDR1 and CDR2 are SGHTA and FQGNSA. CDR3 length equals 14 residues. Germline trimming cut 8 bases from V and 3 bases from J; bases unmatched to any gene: 7. Here the CDR3 DNA reads TGTGCCAGCGGTCTAGACAGGGGTACAGATACGCAGTATTTT. As protein: CASGLDRGTDTQYF.

The chain combines TRBV28 with TRBJ2-1; 8 positions agree with TRBD2. Germline V gene data show CDR1 as MDHEN and CDR2 as SYDVKM. J lost 5 bases, V lost 7 bases, and 13 bases had no gene match. The CDR3 runs 16 residues. CDR3 nucleotides: TGTGCCAGCACCCCGGGAGGGGCTAGCGGAAACAATGAGCAGTTCTTC. Translating it yields CASTPGGASGNNEQFF. The variable domain in full, with the rest retrieved from reference TRBV28 and TRBJ2-1, is DVKVTQSSRYLVKRTGEKVFLECVQDMDHENMFWYRQDPGLGLRLIYFSYDVKMKEKGDIPEGYSVSREKKERFSLILESASTNQTSMYLCASTPGGASGNNEQFFGPGTRLTVL.

J is TRBJ2-7 and V is TRBV11-2; a weak D match, TRBD1 (5 bases). The CDR3 runs to 13 residues. V lost 6 bases and J lost 3, with 12 bases in between. Germline assignment: CDR1 SGHAT and CDR2 FQNNGV. The CDR3 spells CASRQDGHYEQYF. In DNA, the CDR3 is TGTGCCAGCAGGCAGGACGGACACTACGAGCAGTACTTC.

There are a few counts of this clone. The chain employs TRBV28 and TRBJ1-5; 8 bases line up with TRBD1. Trimming at V came to 5 bases and at J to 5 bases, leaving 8 bases not matched to a gene. The V gene's germline CDR1 is MDHEN and CDR2 SYDVKM. The CDR3 runs to 15 residues. The CDR3 nucleotides are TGTGCCAGCAGTAGAGGACAGGGCGCTTATCAGCCCCAGCATTTT. This sequence encodes CASSRGQGAYQPQHF.

The gene calls are TRBV2 and TRBJ2-3; D gene ambiguous. The germline CDR1 and CDR2 sequences are SNHLY and FYNNEI. The V end was cut by 5 bases, the J end by 6 bases, with 9 bases between. The CDR3 has 12 residues. CDR3 amino acids: CASSTSWDTQYF. Written as DNA, the CDR3 is TGTGCCAGCAGTACCAGTTGGGATACGCAGTATTTT. The full variable domain, with the rest looked up from reference TRBV2 and TRBJ2-3, is EPEVTQTPSHQVTQMGQEVILRCVPISNHLYFYWYRQILGQKVEFLVSFYNNEISEKSEIFDDQFSVERPDGSNFTLKIRSTKLEDSAMYFCASSTSWDTQYFGPGTRLTVL.

V is TRBV2 and J is TRBJ2-1, with D possibly being TRBD1 or TRBD2 (6 bases each). CDR3 length: 13 amino acids. Germline V CDR1 and CDR2: SNHLY, FYNNEI. V was clipped by 8 bases and J by 4 bases, with 12 bases between them. The CDR3: CASAGGGYNEQFF. CDR3 in DNA: TGTGCCAGCGCCGGAGGGGGTTACAATGAGCAGTTCTTC.

The V call is TRBV15, the J call TRBJ2-6; D gene ambiguous. The ends were cut back, 0 bases at V and 0 bases at J, with 6 bases in the middle. Germline CDR1 is LNHNV and CDR2 is YYDKDF (reference sequence). CDR3 size: 16 residues. The CDR3: CATSRDIDSGANVLTF. The CDR3 DNA sequence: TGTGCCACCAGCAGAGATATAGACTCTGGGGCCAACGTCCTGACTTTC.